This TCR beta chain is from a study of patients and donors after allogeneic stem cell transplantation. Per germline, CDR1 SQVTM and CDR2 ANQGSEA. V was cut by 5 bases and J by 8 bases, with 15 bases left in between. The CDR3 length is 13 residues. TCRdb re-called the RT-PCR reads with MiXCR, one entry per CDR3 protein. The sample holds 900,000 to 1,000,000 distinct CDR3 sequences, 18% seen once. This receptor was obtained from a human donor who was either an allogeneic HSCT recipient or a stem cell or donor lymphocyte infusion donor (not recorded which). It is not recorded whose cells these are; they may come from a transplant donor. The specimen sequenced was blood, either unsorted or a sorted T cell fraction (not recorded which). This chain joins TRBV29-1 and TRBJ2-2; the D gene is possibly TRBD1 (6 bases). The CDR3 protein is CSVKTGEAGELFF. In DNA, the CDR3 is TGCAGCGTTAAGACAGGTGAAGCTGGGGAGCTGTTTTTT.